Below are 3 T cell receptor beta chains sequenced from a single sample in a study of identical twins. MiXCR, applied by TCRdb to the 5' RACE reads, yields one record per CDR3 protein. The sample lists some 710,000 distinct CDR3 sequences, 5.5% to 6.5% seen once, with about 2% in the top ten. Material: naive T cells sorted from blood. Source of these receptors: a man between 18 and 35 years old in good health.

This clonotype has a handful of counts. The rearrangement uses TRBV12-3 or TRBV12-4 and TRBJ1-2; D ambiguous. There are 17 residues in the CDR3. V was pared by 0 bases and J by 2 bases, with 16 bases between. This CDR3 reads CASSLAGLVGGNYGYTF. The CDR3 DNA is TGTGCCAGCAGTTTAGCCGGACTGGTGGGCGGGAACTATGGCTACACCTTC.

In its sample, this clonotype was seen many times. The chain couples TRBV4-3 to TRBJ1-2, with D perhaps matching TRBD1 (5 bases). In germline, CDR1 is LGHNA, CDR2 YSLEER. V was clipped by 0 bases and J by 8 bases, with 16 bases between them. The CDR3 extends over 15 amino acids. CDR3 bases: TGCGCCAGCAGCCAAGATTTAGGTAGGGGAGGCGGCTACACCTTC. This codes for CASSQDLGRGGGYTF.

This clonotype was found many times. The chain employs TRBV10-3 and TRBJ2-3; TRBD1 might be the D (5 bases). The germline V gene has CDR1 ENHRY and CDR2 SYGVKD. The V end lost 11 bases, the J end lost 7 bases, and 19 bases lay between the germline ends. This CDR3 comprises 13 residues. Written as DNA, the CDR3 is TGTGCCTCCACATCAGGGCCCTCTAATACGCAGTATTTT. It translates to CASTSGPSNTQYF.